These 17 T cell receptor beta chains were sequenced from one sample in a study of OX40 agonist ivuxolimab in advanced cancers. TCRdb's copy holds only in-frame clones and misses some; the assay was immunoSEQ multiplex PCR. The table lists about 79,000 clones, approximately 80% of them singletons. Sequenced material: CD4+ or CD8+ T cells sorted from blood, taken in a trial of the OX40 agonist ivuxolimab. The receptors derive from an adult with an advanced solid tumor such as melanoma, head and neck, liver or kidney cancer.

The gene calls are TRBV2 and TRBJ1-5, with D unclear. Deletions cut 4 bases from V and 0 bases from J, with 7 bases between. Germline V gene sequence: CDR1 SNHLY, CDR2 FYNNEI. This CDR3 spans 14 amino acids. For the CDR3, the DNA is TGTGCCAGCAGTGCGGTAAATAGCAATCAGCCCCAGCATTTT. It yields the protein CASSAVNSNQPQHF.

Points on this clone: The sample contains more than one DNA sequence encoding this CDR3. The gene calls are TRBV7-2 and TRBJ2-5; D unresolved. Trimming took off 4 bases at V and 4 bases at J, with 4 bases between the two ends. The germline CDR1 and CDR2 sequences are SGHTA and FQGNSA. CDR3 length: 11 amino acids. DNA for the CDR3: TGTGCCAGCAGCTCCGGAGAGACCCAGTACTTC. Its translation is CASSSGETQYF.

The CDR3 DNA sequence: TGCAGCGTTGCCGTGGGACAGGGGGCGATTGGCTACACCTTC. The encoded protein is CSVAVGQGAIGYTF. V gene TRBV29-1 combines with J gene TRBJ1-2, with 12 bases fitting TRBD1. This CDR3 has 14 amino acids. Germline trimming cut 4 bases from V and 7 bases from J; bases unmatched to any gene: 7. Germline CDR1 is SQVTM and CDR2 is ANQGSEA. Using reference TRBV29-1 and TRBJ1-2 for the parts outside the CDR3, the full variable domain is SAVISQKPSRDICQRGTSLTIQCQVDSQVTMMFWYRQQPGQSLTLIATANQGSEATYESGFVIDKFPISRPNLTFSTLTVSNMSPEDSSIYLCSVAVGQGAIGYTFGSGTRLTVV.

The chain combines TRBV10-3 with TRBJ1-5, with 9 nucleotides matching TRBD1. After removal of 4 bases from V and 0 bases from J, the junction contained 4 bases not matched to a gene. The length of the CDR3 is 16 residues. Germline values: CDR1 ENHRY, CDR2 SYGVKD. In DNA form, the CDR3 reads TGTGCCATCAGTGGCGACAGGGGGTATAGCAATCAGCCCCAGCATTTT. Its translation: CAISGDRGYSNQPQHF.

DNA for the CDR3: TGTGCCAGCAGCTTAGGATCGGACAACACTGAAGCTTTCTTT. As protein: CASSLGSDNTEAFF. The chain combines TRBV5-4 with TRBJ1-1; D is unresolved. CDR1 is SGHNT and CDR2 is YYREEE in the germline V gene (reference sequence). Trimming removed 2 bases at V and 2 bases at J, with 10 bases between. The CDR3 runs 14 residues.

The DNA for the CDR3 is TGTGCCAGCAGCCGGGACAGGGGGAGGGAGACCCAGTACTTC. Translating it yields CASSRDRGRETQYF. The V call is TRBV11-2, the J call TRBJ2-5; 11 nucleotides match TRBD1. Germline lookup yields CDR1 SGHAT and CDR2 FQNNGV. V gave up 5 bases and J gave up 5 bases; unmatched junction bases: 4. The CDR3 spans 14 residues.

CDR3 residues: CASSLSRGGGALGELFF. The CDR3 bases are TGTGCCAGCAGTTTATCGCGAGGCGGGGGGGCACTCGGGGAGCTGTTTTTT. The V call is TRBV27, the J call TRBJ2-2, with 9 bases matching TRBD2. The CDR3 is 17 residues long. Trimming took 0 bases from V and 7 from J; bases not matched to a gene: 9. Germline values: CDR1 MNHEY, CDR2 SMNVEV (reference sequence).

The V gene is TRBV6-5, the J gene TRBJ1-5, with D uncertain. Germline assignment: CDR1 MNHEY and CDR2 SVGAGI. The CDR3 contains 16 residues. Trimming took 0 bases from V and 4 from J, leaving 13 bases between them. This CDR3 is CASSYSSVGGNQPQHF. Here the CDR3 DNA reads TGTGCCAGCAGTTACTCGAGTGTGGGCGGGAATCAGCCCCAGCATTTT.

The chain recombines TRBV7-9 with TRBJ2-1; 12 bases align to TRBD1. Germline assignment: CDR1 SEHNR and CDR2 FQNEAQ (reference sequence). Germline trimming cut 3 bases from V and 8 bases from J; bases unmatched to any gene: 5. The CDR3 is 15 residues long. The CDR3, as DNA: TGTGCCAGCAGCTTGGGACAGGGGGCTCCCTATGAGCAGTTCTTC. Translated, it gives CASSLGQGAPYEQFF.

The V and J genes are TRBV6-1 and TRBJ1-6; 9 nucleotides line up with TRBD1. CDR3 length: 14 residues. The germline gives CDR1 MNHNS, CDR2 SASEGT. V was clipped by 5 bases and J by 10 bases; unmatched bases: 6. Here the CDR3 DNA reads TGTGCCAGCAGTCGGGACAGGGAGAAGTCACCCCTCCACTTT. Translated: CASSRDREKSPLHF.

The J gene is TRBJ1-2, the V gene TRBV6-6, with D unclear. The CDR3 covers 13 residues. V dropped 4 bases and J dropped 7 bases, with 13 bases sitting between them. Germline CDR1 is MNHNY and CDR2 is SVGAGI (reference sequence). In DNA form, the CDR3 reads TGTGCCAGCAGTTCCAGTGGTATGGGTGGCTACACCTTC. It is translated as CASSSSGMGGYTF.

The CDR3 DNA reads as TGTGCCACCAGCAGAGATCATAACAGTTTTCCGTTCTTC. Its protein product is CATSRDHNSFPFF. The rearrangement uses TRBV15 and TRBJ2-1; the D is unclear. With 0 bases removed from V and 15 bases from J, the gap between germline ends came to 15 bases. Germline loops: CDR1 LNHNV, CDR2 YYDKDF (reference sequence). This CDR3 is 13 amino acids long. Drawing the rest from reference TRBV15 and TRBJ2-1, the complete variable domain is DAMVIQNPRYQVTQFGKPVTLSCSQTLNHNVMYWYQQKSSQAPKLLFHYYDKDFNNEADTPDNFQSRRPNTSFCFLDIRSPGLGDTAMYLCATSRDHNSFPFFGPGTRLTVL.

The chain has TRBV14 and TRBJ1-2, with 7 bases matching TRBD1. The V and J ends lost 2 bases and 4 bases, in that order; junction bases with no gene match: 7. The CDR3 consists of 15 residues. Germline CDR1 SGHDN, CDR2 FVKESK. For the CDR3, the DNA is TGTGCCAGCAGCCAATATACAGGGGTCCCCTATGGCTACACCTTC. This codes for CASSQYTGVPYGYTF.

The rearrangement links TRBV18 to TRBJ1-1; the match to TRBD1 covers 7 bases. Per germline, CDR1 KGHSH and CDR2 LQKENI. V shed 5 bases and J 6 bases; nucleotides not matched to a gene: 9. CDR3 size: 14 residues. The CDR3: CASSSDRESAEAFF. CDR3 in DNA: TGTGCCAGCTCATCTGACAGGGAGAGCGCTGAAGCTTTCTTT.

This chain uses TRBV7-3 with TRBJ2-2; D may be TRBD2 (6 bases). This CDR3 is 15 amino acids long. The V end lost 2 bases, the J end lost 5 bases, and 12 bases lay between the germline ends. The germline V gene encodes CDR1 SGHTA and CDR2 FQGTGA. For the CDR3, the DNA is TGTGCCAGCAGCTTATCCCAGGGAGGTACCGGGGAGCTGTTTTTT. Translated, it gives CASSLSQGGTGELFF.

This chain joins TRBV27 and TRBJ2-3; 11 nucleotides agree with TRBD2. This CDR3 is built from 15 residues. V trimming: 2 bases; J trimming: 5 bases; junction bases outside the gene matches: 3. Per germline, CDR1 MNHEY and CDR2 SMNVEV (reference sequence). The CDR3 nucleotides read TGTGCCAGCAGTTTAGCAACTAGCGGGAGAGATACGCAGTATTTT. Protein product: CASSLATSGRDTQYF.

The rearrangement joins TRBV28 to TRBJ1-2; 8 nucleotides align to TRBD1. This CDR3 region has 13 residues. Germline V lookup: CDR1 MDHEN, CDR2 SYDVKM. After removal of 8 bases from V and 1 base from J, the junction contained 3 bases not matched to a gene. For the CDR3, the DNA is TGTGCCAGCTTCGACAGGGGTAACTATGGCTACACCTTC. Amino acid sequence: CASFDRGNYGYTF.